These T cell receptor beta chains were read from a single sample in a study of cytomegalovirus exposure and HLA in healthy donors. Libraries were prepared by immunoSEQ multiplex PCR; TCRdb keeps only in-frame clonotypes and omits some of them. The data contain approximately 150,000 clones, around 9.6% of them singletons. The sequenced sample was PBMCs. The receptors here all came from a male donor in good health and CMV-seronegative. Both conserved end residues are part of each CDR3. D genes are given only for firm matches. Clone size appears in some rows only: once, few, many, or a class for an expanded clone.

cdr3_nt	cdr3_aa	v_call	clone_size	d_call	j_call
TGTGCCAGCAGCCCTACAACAGGTTCATCCTTCTCCGAAAAACTGTTTTTT	CASSPTTGSSFSEKLFF	TRBV7-6	few	.	TRBJ1-4
TGTGCCATCAGTACAGGACCCGGGAACACTGAAGCTTTCTTT	CAISTGPGNTEAFF	TRBV10-3	.	.	TRBJ1-1
TGTGCCAGCAGCTTGGGCGGCTACGAGCAGTACTTC	CASSLGGYEQYF	TRBV5-6	.	.	TRBJ2-7
TGTGCCAGCAGTGACCGCCTAGGCGAGCAGTACTTC	CASSDRLGEQYF	TRBV27	.	.	TRBJ2-7
TGTGCCAGCAGCGTAGCACCCCATCACAGGGGCCGCCGGTACCAAGAGACCCAGTACTTC	CASSVAPHHRGRRYQETQYF	TRBV13	.	TRBD1	TRBJ2-5
TGTGCCAGCAGGAGGCTATCCTCTGGAAACACCATATATTTT	CASRRLSSGNTIYF	TRBV28	.	.	TRBJ1-3
TGCAGCGCGGGACAGGGGGCCGTGAGGACTGAAGCTTTCTTT	CSAGQGAVRTEAFF	TRBV29-1	few	TRBD1	TRBJ1-1
TGTGCCAGCAGCTCAAACGTGGGGGTAGCGGAGTACTTC	CASSSNVGVAEYF	TRBV7-9	.	.	TRBJ2-7
TGTGCTAGTGGTTTCCTCATGGGGGGGACTGTTGACCCAGGTAGCAATCAGCCCCAGCATTTT	CASGFLMGGTVDPGSNQPQHF	TRBV12-5	.	.	TRBJ1-5
TGTGCCAGCAGCCAATCCTCAGGACTAGCGGGGGGTGGGCAGTTCTTC	CASSQSSGLAGGGQFF	TRBV14	.	TRBD2	TRBJ2-1
TGTGCCAGCCATGGACAGGGTGTCTACGAGCAGTACTTC	CASHGQGVYEQYF	TRBV5-4	few	TRBD1	TRBJ2-7
TGTGCCAGCAGTGTGCGGGACGGCTACACTGAAGCTTTCTTT	CASSVRDGYTEAFF	TRBV2	few	.	TRBJ1-1
TGTGCCAGCAGTTACTCCAACAGAGATTGGGCTTTCTTT	CASSYSNRDWAFF	TRBV6-5	.	.	TRBJ1-1
TGTGCCAGCAGCCCCGTAACCCGCGGGAACACTGAAGCTTTCTTT	CASSPVTRGNTEAFF	TRBV7-2	few	.	TRBJ1-1
TGTGCCAGCAGGGCACAGGGGGCGAAAGGGGCCAACGTCCTGACTTTC	CASRAQGAKGANVLTF	TRBV2	.	TRBD1	TRBJ2-6
TGTGCCAGCAGCTTGGTGGGACAGGGGTACTCTGGGGCCAACGTCCTGACTTTC	CASSLVGQGYSGANVLTF	TRBV5-5	.	TRBD1	TRBJ2-6
TGTGCCAGCAGCCCCGGTCTAGCGGGGACCTACGAGCAGTACTTC	CASSPGLAGTYEQYF	TRBV6-5	.	TRBD2	TRBJ2-7
TGCGCCAGCAGCCCGGAGGTGGTAGCGGGGTACTACGAGCAGTACTTC	CASSPEVVAGYYEQYF	TRBV4-3	few	TRBD2	TRBJ2-7
TGTGCCATCAGTGCTCAGTTGGCGGACTATGGCTACACCTTC	CAISAQLADYGYTF	TRBV10-3	.	.	TRBJ1-2
TGTGCCAGCAGCTCAGGGATCGTACGAACAGATACGCAGTATTTT	CASSSGIVRTDTQYF	TRBV7-3	few	.	TRBJ2-3
TGTGCCATCAGTGAGTCGGGCCTCGTGACAACAGGGGAAGAGACCCAGTACTTC	CAISESGLVTTGEETQYF	TRBV10-3	.	TRBD1	TRBJ2-5
TGTGCCAGCAGCGTAGCCGCCAGTCGTAATGAGCAGTTCTTC	CASSVAASRNEQFF	TRBV9	few	.	TRBJ2-1
TGTGCCAGCAGCTTACCCGGCTCTGGGGCCAACGTCCTGACTTTC	CASSLPGSGANVLTF	TRBV7-6	few	.	TRBJ2-6